This TCR beta chain was identified in a study of human T cells and chemical hapten exposure listed by TCRdb under 2021. Turning to the overall study: The libraries were sequenced as a pool, and the TCR yield per sample differed mostly because of small variations in library volumes within the pool. In alopecia patients, the study followed how the peripheral blood TCR repertoire changed in vivo over primary and secondary sensitization to diphenylcyclopropenone (DPC), a hapten. Each blood RNA sample was used to sequence both TCR alpha and TCR beta chains.

The time point label corresponds to: healthy volunteer bleed at 2 weeks. Total RNA was extracted from unfractionated whole blood collected in Tempus Blood RNA tubes. Roughly 5 healthy volunteers served as TCR sequencing controls and were bled at day 0, 2 weeks and 6 weeks. This clonotype was seen repeatedly, ten times or more. The clone's antigen remains unknown. Base-call qualities are not available, and no considerably larger clone is one nucleotide away. What the study reported, not specific to this receptor: DPC sensitization did not change how many TCRs were above 1 in 1000 frequency, and no evidence was found of alterations in global repertoire structure. Repeated subsampling changed both the strength of the expansion versus patch-test correlation and the threshold at which the correlation became significant.

The receptor library was made with RACE. Sequencing took place on a NextSeq 500. Library preparation attached unique molecular identifiers to individual cDNA molecules for quantitative, reproducible TCR counting. In the source study's methods: The median number of TCRs per sample was around 96,000, ranging from 23,224 to 690,600. V, J and CDR3 annotation of the TCR reads was performed with the Decombinator software suite. For PS versus PT1 abundance plots, all samples were subsampled to the same number of TCRs (28,000). Expanded TCRs were defined as absent before sensitization and observed at least eight times at the 2-week time point. TCRdb passed the public sequencing reads through fastp at Q25 and MiXCR, retaining productive beta sequences. Every entry covers one CDR3 protein and lists the most common genes and DNA from its rows. The V and J calls come from TCRdb's annotation, not from the publication. The sample contains 85,000 to 95,000 distinct CDR3 sequences, around 9% of them found a single time. Clones ranked in the top ten supply about 3% of the sample.

The CDR3 has 15 amino acids, counting the end cysteine and phenylalanine. Only the CDR3 part of the read is kept: 45 bases, read in frame from the first base. V lost 5 bases and J lost 0 bases; the stretch between them is 12 bases long. CDR1 and CDR2 were assigned from the germline V gene as SGHTA and FQGNSA. The chain was built from TRBV7-2 and TRBJ2-3, with the D gene too uncertain to name. This clonotype was obtained from a female donor in good health. Some clones in this sample may be carry-over from other donors' samples. Sequencing was performed on whole blood. The CDR3 amino acid sequence is: CASSLDIASTDTQYF. DNA sequence: TGTGCCAGCAGCCTAGACATCGCTAGCACAGATACGCAGTATTTT. Joined to the reference TRBV7-2 and TRBJ2-3 proteins, this CDR3 gives the full variable domain: GAGVSQSPSNKVTEKGKDVELRCDPISGHTALYWYRQSLGQGLEFLIYFQGNSAPDKSGLPSDRFSAERTGGSVSTLTIQRTQQEDSAVYLCASSLDIASTDTQYFGPGTRLTVL.